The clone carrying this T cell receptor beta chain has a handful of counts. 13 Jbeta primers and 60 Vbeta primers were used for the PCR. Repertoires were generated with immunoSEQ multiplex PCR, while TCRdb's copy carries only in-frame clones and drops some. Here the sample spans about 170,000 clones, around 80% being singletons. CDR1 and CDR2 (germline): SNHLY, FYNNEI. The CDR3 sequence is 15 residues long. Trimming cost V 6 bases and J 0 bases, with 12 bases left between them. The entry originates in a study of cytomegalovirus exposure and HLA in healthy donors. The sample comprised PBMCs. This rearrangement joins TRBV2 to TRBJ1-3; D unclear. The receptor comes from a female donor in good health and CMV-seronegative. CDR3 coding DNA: TGTGCCAGCAGAGGGAGGTGGAGCTCTGGAAACACCATATATTTT. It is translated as CASRGRWSSGNTIYF.